A single sample gave rise to the 28 T cell receptor beta chains below, sequenced in a study of cytomegalovirus exposure and HLA in healthy donors listed by TCRdb under 2017. Libraries were built with the immunoSEQ multiplex PCR assay. Sourced from immuneACCESS, this table was stored by TCRdb with only in-frame sequences that have V and J called. A share of the clones is absent; for the studies checked, an unresolved V gene accounts for under half, and the remainder has no known explanation. The sample table shows more than 300,000 clones, and 86% are seen once. The ten largest clonotypes hold 0.8% to 0.85% of the sample. Material: PBMCs. All receptors come from a woman between 18 and 29 years old in good health and CMV-seronegative.

This chain joins TRBV9 and TRBJ2-5; the match to TRBD2 covers 8 bases. Germline CDR1 and CDR2: SGDLS and YYNGEE. The CDR3 runs 13 residues. The V and J ends lost 3 bases and 7 bases, in that order; junction bases with no gene match: 5. The CDR3 DNA reads TGTGCCAGCAGCGACGCGGGGGGTAGGACCCAGTACTTC. This sequence encodes CASSDAGGRTQYF. Based on the CDR3 plus reference TRBV9 and TRBJ2-5, the full variable domain is DSGVTQTPKHLITATGQRVTLRCSPRSGDLSVYWYQQSLDQGLQFLIQYYNGEERAKGNILERFSAQQFPDLHSELNLSSLELGDSALYFCASSDAGGRTQYFGPGTRLLVL.

The sample holds one count of this clone. The chain uses TRBV5-1 and TRBJ2-1; D is possibly TRBD2 (5 bases). The length of the CDR3 is 19 residues. Trimming removed 5 bases from V and 0 bases from J, with 24 bases in between. Germline V CDR1 and CDR2: SGHRS, YFSETQ. The DNA for the CDR3 is TGCGCCAGCAGTGGTGGTAGCGTACACGATAGGAGCTCCTACAATGAGCAGTTCTTC. This encodes CASSGGSVHDRSSYNEQFF. Combining the CDR3 with reference TRBV5-1 and TRBJ2-1 gives the whole variable domain KAGVTQTPRYLIKTRGQQVTLSCSPISGHRSVSWYQQTPGQGLQFLFEYFSETQRNKGNFPGRFSGRQFSNSRSEMNVSTLELGDSALYLCASSGGSVHDRSSYNEQFFGPGTRLTVL.

This clone was found a few times. CDR3 loop: CASSPFRGQRGYTF. DNA of the CDR3: TGTGCCAGCAGTCCCTTCCGCGGACAGCGTGGCTACACCTTC. The chain is built from TRBV25-1 and TRBJ1-2; TRBD1 might be the D (6 bases). Trimming pared 5 bases from V and 7 bases from J, leaving 17 bases between. Germline CDR1 reads MGHDK; CDR2 reads SYGVNS. The CDR3 extends over 14 amino acids.

This clone was detected once. The V call is TRBV28, the J call TRBJ1-5; TRBD1 might be the D (6 bases). V was pared by 3 bases and J by 7 bases, with 16 bases between. The germline CDR1 and CDR2 sequences are MDHEN and SYDVKM. CDR3 length: 15 residues. The DNA of the CDR3 is TGTGCCAGCAGTTTTATCAAACAGGGTAGCCAGCCCCAGCATTTT. This translates into CASSFIKQGSQPQHF.

The rearrangement uses TRBV6-1 and TRBJ1-2; 9 nucleotides align to TRBD1. Trimming removed 6 bases from V and 8 bases from J; junction bases left unmatched: 10. CDR1 and CDR2 from the germline V gene are MNHNS and SASEGT. The CDR3 length is 14 residues. CDR3 loop: CASSPPRDREGYTF. CDR3 DNA sequence: TGTGCCAGCAGCCCCCCTCGGGACAGGGAGGGCTACACCTTC.

This chain links TRBV19 with TRBJ2-3, with a weak D call TRBD1 (6 bases). The CDR3 runs to 15 residues. Germline CDR1 reads LNHDA; CDR2 reads SQIVND (reference sequence). V lost 4 bases and J lost 4, with 15 bases in between. CDR3 bases: TGTGCCAGTAGTACAGGGGTCAGGATTGCAGATACGCAGTATTTT. This codes for CASSTGVRIADTQYF. Looking up the rest from reference TRBV19 and TRBJ2-3 gives the full variable domain: DGGITQSPKYLFRKEGQNVTLSCEQNLNHDAMYWYRQDPGQGLRLIYYSQIVNDFQKGDIAEGYSVSREKKESFPLTVTSAQKNPTAFYLCASSTGVRIADTQYFGPGTRLTVL.

This chain joins TRBV5-4 and TRBJ2-5, with TRBD2 matching 8 bases. V lost 4 bases and J lost 4; bases outside the gene matches: 12. From germline, CDR1 is SGHNT and CDR2 YYREEE (reference sequence). The CDR3 is 16 amino acids. The CDR3 spells CASSTPGGPTGETQYF. CDR3 sequence (DNA): TGTGCCAGCAGCACTCCGGGAGGGCCGACGGGAGAGACCCAGTACTTC.

This chain connects TRBV27 to TRBJ2-7; 12 nucleotides match TRBD2. Trimming removed 6 bases from V and 5 bases from J; junction bases left unmatched: 5. CDR3 size: 14 residues. Germline CDR1 and CDR2: MNHEY and SMNVEV (reference sequence). As DNA, the CDR3 is TGTGCCAGCAGCCTAGCGGGGGGGATCGACGAGCAGTACTTC. This translates into CASSLAGGIDEQYF.

This clone was recorded a few times. The V and J genes are TRBV28 and TRBJ1-2; no definite D call. Germline values: CDR1 MDHEN, CDR2 SYDVKM. This CDR3 has 12 residues. With 2 bases removed from V and 8 bases from J, the gap between germline ends came to 9 bases. Here the CDR3 DNA reads TGTGCCAGCAGTTTAGCGCGGGAGGGCTACACCTTC. This codes for CASSLAREGYTF.

The chain couples TRBV28 to TRBJ2-5; 9 nucleotides agree with TRBD1. J was trimmed by 1 base and V by 7 bases; bases with no gene match: 4. This CDR3 contains 14 residues. Germline CDR1 and CDR2: MDHEN and SYDVKM. The CDR3 region is CASTWTGAQETQYF. DNA of the CDR3: TGTGCCAGCACCTGGACAGGGGCCCAAGAGACCCAGTACTTC. The whole variable domain, filled in from reference TRBV28 and TRBJ2-5, reads DVKVTQSSRYLVKRTGEKVFLECVQDMDHENMFWYRQDPGLGLRLIYFSYDVKMKEKGDIPEGYSVSREKKERFSLILESASTNQTSMYLCASTWTGAQETQYFGPGTRLLVL.

The rearrangement uses TRBV7-8 and TRBJ1-6; D unclear. V lost 1 base and J 9 bases, leaving 13 bases between the germline ends. The CDR3 loop spans 15 amino acids. Germline V gives CDR1 SGHVS, CDR2 FQNEAQ. The CDR3 sequence: CASSLVGDTSSPLHF. CDR3 in DNA: TGTGCCAGCAGCTTAGTGGGTGATACTAGTTCACCCCTCCACTTT. Based on the CDR3 plus reference TRBV7-8 and TRBJ1-6, the full variable domain is GAGVSQSPRYKVAKRGQDVALRCDPISGHVSLFWYQQALGQGPEFLTYFQNEAQLDKSGLPSDRFFAERPEGSVSTLKIQRTQQEDSAVYLCASSLVGDTSSPLHFGNGTRLTVT.

This clone was found a few times. V is TRBV4-1 and J is TRBJ2-7, with 8 bases that match TRBD1. The CDR3 runs 14 residues. V shed 2 bases, J shed 2 bases, and the junction held 2 bases outside the gene matches. Germline CDR1 and CDR2: MGHRA and YSYEKL. In DNA, the CDR3 is TGCGCCAGCAGCCAAAAGGACAGGGCCTACGAGCAGTACTTC. This codes for CASSQKDRAYEQYF.

DNA for the CDR3: TGTGCCACCAGCAGGATGGACAGAACCTATGGCTACACCTTC. This gives the protein CATSRMDRTYGYTF. This chain links TRBV15 with TRBJ1-2; D is perhaps TRBD1 (6 bases). Trimming took off 3 bases at V and 4 bases at J, with 12 bases between the two ends. Germline values: CDR1 LNHNV, CDR2 YYDKDF (reference sequence). The CDR3 spans 14 residues.

The chain is built from TRBV6-1 and TRBJ2-1; 8 bases align to TRBD2. The V and J ends lost 8 bases and 5 bases, in that order; junction bases with no gene match: 5. The germline V gene encodes CDR1 MNHNS and CDR2 SASEGT. CDR3 length: 13 residues. The CDR3 spells CASERGPNNEQFF. The CDR3 DNA sequence: TGTGCCAGCGAGCGGGGGCCCAACAATGAGCAGTTCTTC.

This chain connects TRBV19 to TRBJ2-1; D is possibly TRBD2 (7 bases). CDR1 and CDR2 (germline): LNHDA, SQIVND (reference sequence). The CDR3 consists of 16 residues. Between the trimmed V and J ends, which lost 5 bases and 7 bases, there was a span of 21 bases. As DNA, the CDR3 is TGTGCCAGTAGTTCCAGACTCGGACTAGGGGGGAATGAGCAGTTCTTC. It specifies CASSSRLGLGGNEQFF.

This clone has just one count. The chain carries TRBV4-1 and TRBJ2-1, with 10 bases that match TRBD1. The CDR3 is made up of 16 amino acids. CDR1 and CDR2 from the germline V gene are MGHRA and YSYEKL. J lost 6 bases, V lost 1 base, and 6 bases had no gene match. DNA of the CDR3: TGCGCCAGCAGCCAAGTGATTGGGACAGGGGTCAATGAGCAGTTCTTC. This codes for CASSQVIGTGVNEQFF.

This chain uses TRBV30 with TRBJ1-2; 9 nucleotides match TRBD1. Per germline, CDR1 GTSNPN and CDR2 SVGIG (reference sequence). The CDR3 length is 15 residues. With V trimmed by 5 bases and J by 2 bases, 9 bases remained unmatched. The CDR3 DNA reads as TGTGCCTGGTTGACACAGGGGGCAATGAACTATGGCTACACCTTC. It translates to CAWLTQGAMNYGYTF.

The chain recombines TRBV28 with TRBJ1-4; unclear D gene. The ends were cut back, 7 bases at V and 3 bases at J, with 15 bases in the middle. The CDR3 has 15 residues. The germline gives CDR1 MDHEN, CDR2 SYDVKM. CDR3 amino acids: CASIYGRSPNEKLFF. CDR3 in DNA: TGTGCCAGCATATATGGGAGGTCGCCTAATGAAAAACTGTTTTTT.

This chain links TRBV28 with TRBJ1-1; 8 bases align to TRBD1. Losses at the gene ends were 3 bases for V and 4 bases for J; bases not matched to a gene: 7. The CDR3 spans 15 residues. Germline V gene data show CDR1 as MDHEN and CDR2 as SYDVKM. The CDR3 loop reads CASSLQGAPLTEAFF. The DNA of the CDR3 is TGTGCCAGCAGTTTGCAGGGGGCGCCGCTCACTGAAGCTTTCTTT.

This clone was counted once. The CDR3 DNA sequence: TGTGCCATCAGACGGGGCTACGAGCAGTACTTC. Its translation: CAIRRGYEQYF. The chain is built from TRBV27 and TRBJ2-7; perhaps TRBD2 as D (5 bases). Germline-derived CDR1 and CDR2 are MNHEY and SMNVEV (reference sequence). CDR3 length: 11 residues. Trimming pared 10 bases from V and 3 bases from J, leaving 10 bases between.

The genes are TRBV11-2 and TRBJ2-3, with 9 nucleotides matching TRBD1. There are 15 residues in the CDR3. V lost 5 bases, J lost 11 bases, and 14 bases stayed unmatched. CDR1 SGHAT and CDR2 FQNNGV come from the germline V gene. The CDR3, as DNA: TGTGCCAGCAGCGACGGGACAGGGCAGGGCCTTTGGCAGTATTTT. As protein: CASSDGTGQGLWQYF.

This chain joins TRBV10-3 and TRBJ2-3; 8 bases fit TRBD2. Germline trimming cut 0 bases from V and 0 bases from J; bases unmatched to any gene: 5. The CDR3 is made up of 17 amino acids. CDR1 and CDR2 (germline): ENHRY, SYGVKD. In DNA, the CDR3 is TGTGCCATCAGTGAGTCCGGGGTAGCGGGGAGCACAGATACGCAGTATTTT. Amino acid sequence: CAISESGVAGSTDTQYF.

This clone has only a few counts. For the CDR3, the DNA is TGTGCCAGCTCACCTGGACAGGGGACAAATCAGCCCCAGCATTTT. Its protein is CASSPGQGTNQPQHF. The V call is TRBV18, the J call TRBJ1-5, with 9 bases lining up with TRBD1. CDR3 length: 15 amino acids. The germline V gene encodes CDR1 KGHSH and CDR2 LQKENI. V trimming: 3 bases; J trimming: 4 bases; junction bases outside the gene matches: 4.

The CDR3 region has the DNA TGTGCCTGGAGTGTACTAGTAGAGACCCAGTACTTC. This encodes CAWSVLVETQYF. V is TRBV30 and J is TRBJ2-5; TRBD2 might be the D (5 bases). CDR1 is GTSNPN and CDR2 is SVGIG in the germline V gene (reference sequence). The CDR3 is 12 amino acids. V lost 0 bases and J lost 4, with 6 bases in between.

The chain carries TRBV6-1 and TRBJ1-1; TRBD1 aligns across 9 bases. Per germline, CDR1 MNHNS and CDR2 SASEGT. Losses at the gene ends were 6 bases for V and 5 bases for J; bases not matched to a gene: 10. The CDR3 is made up of 15 amino acids. The CDR3 sequence is CASSAAGTGSTEAFF. CDR3 in DNA: TGTGCCAGCAGCGCTGCCGGGACAGGGAGTACTGAAGCTTTCTTT.

The rearrangement uses TRBV29-1 and TRBJ1-5; D call uncertain. V was cut by 7 bases and J by 4 bases, with 17 bases left in between. CDR3 size: 14 residues. Per the germline V gene, CDR1 is SQVTM and CDR2 is ANQGSEA. The CDR3 coding sequence is TGCAGCGCGTCTTCCGGACTGCCTAATCAGCCCCAGCATTTT. Protein product: CSASSGLPNQPQHF. The whole variable domain, filled in from reference TRBV29-1 and TRBJ1-5, reads SAVISQKPSRDICQRGTSLTIQCQVDSQVTMMFWYRQQPGQSLTLIATANQGSEATYESGFVIDKFPISRPNLTFSTLTVSNMSPEDSSIYLCSASSGLPNQPQHFGDGTRLSIL.

The rearrangement links TRBV29-1 to TRBJ2-5, with TRBD2 matching over 15 bases. This CDR3 is 17 amino acids long. V was clipped by 4 bases and J by 4 bases; unmatched bases: 10. Germline values: CDR1 SQVTM, CDR2 ANQGSEA. CDR3 sequence reads: CSVGKGLAGGPGETQYF. CDR3 sequence (DNA): TGCAGCGTTGGTAAAGGACTAGCGGGAGGGCCAGGAGAGACCCAGTACTTC.

V and J are TRBV7-2 and TRBJ2-7, with TRBD1 as a possible D gene (5 bases). V was trimmed by 1 base and J by 6 bases, leaving 16 bases between them. The CDR3 is 15 amino acids. Germline CDR1 reads SGHTA; CDR2 reads FQGNSA. CDR3: CASSLVDGLQGEQYF. DNA of the CDR3: TGTGCCAGCAGCTTAGTTGACGGGTTGCAGGGCGAGCAGTACTTC. Variable domain in full (rest from reference TRBV7-2 and TRBJ2-7): GAGVSQSPSNKVTEKGKDVELRCDPISGHTALYWYRQSLGQGLEFLIYFQGNSAPDKSGLPSDRFSAERTGGSVSTLTIQRTQQEDSAVYLCASSLVDGLQGEQYFGPGTRLTVT.